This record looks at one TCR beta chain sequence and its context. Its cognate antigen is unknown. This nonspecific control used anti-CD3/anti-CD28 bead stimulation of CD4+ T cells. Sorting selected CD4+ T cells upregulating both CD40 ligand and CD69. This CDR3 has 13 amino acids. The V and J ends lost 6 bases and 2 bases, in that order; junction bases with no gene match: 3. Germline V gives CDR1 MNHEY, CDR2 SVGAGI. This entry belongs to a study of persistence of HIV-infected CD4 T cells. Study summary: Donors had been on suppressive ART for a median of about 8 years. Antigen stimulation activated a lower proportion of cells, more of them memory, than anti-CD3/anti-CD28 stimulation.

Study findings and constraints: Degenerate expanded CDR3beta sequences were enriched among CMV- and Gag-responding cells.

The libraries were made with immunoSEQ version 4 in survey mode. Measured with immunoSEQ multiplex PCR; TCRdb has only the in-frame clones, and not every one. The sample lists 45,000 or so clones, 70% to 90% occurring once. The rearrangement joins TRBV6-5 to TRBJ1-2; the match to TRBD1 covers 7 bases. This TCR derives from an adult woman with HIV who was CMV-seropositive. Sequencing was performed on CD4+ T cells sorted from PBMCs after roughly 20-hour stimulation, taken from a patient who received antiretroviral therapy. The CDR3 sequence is CASRQTGNYGYTF. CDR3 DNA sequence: TGTGCCAGCAGACAGACAGGGAACTATGGCTACACCTTC.